This T cell receptor (beta chain) originates from a study of T-cell reconstitution after alpha-beta-depleted transplantation in children. This clonotype was picked up a small number of times. The CDR3 sequence is 15 residues long. V was clipped by 4 bases and J by 1 base; unmatched bases: 1. CDR1 is SGHVS and CDR2 is FNYEAQ in the germline V gene. The TCRbeta library was prepared with unique molecular identifiers. TCRdb processed the PCR reads anew with MiXCR; each CDR3 protein has one entry. The sample shows hundreds of thousands of distinct CDR3 sequences, approximately 20% of them seen only once. This clonotype was sampled from a human donor who donated a stem cell graft to a child with acute lymphoblastic leukemia. The source material was PBMCs from the stem cell graft donor, sampled from the stem cell graft. The chain joins TRBV7-6 to TRBJ2-6; 7 positions agree with TRBD2. The CDR3 protein is CASSSGGSGANVLTF. Here the CDR3 DNA reads TGTGCCAGCAGCTCCGGGGGGTCTGGGGCCAACGTCCTGACTTTC. The full variable domain, its missing parts supplied by reference TRBV7-6 and TRBJ2-6, is GAGVSQSPRYKVTKRGQDVALRCDPISGHVSLYWYRQALGQGPEFLTYFNYEAQQDKSGLPNDRFSAERPEGSISTLTIQRTEQRDSAMYRCASSSGGSGANVLTFGAGSRLTVL.